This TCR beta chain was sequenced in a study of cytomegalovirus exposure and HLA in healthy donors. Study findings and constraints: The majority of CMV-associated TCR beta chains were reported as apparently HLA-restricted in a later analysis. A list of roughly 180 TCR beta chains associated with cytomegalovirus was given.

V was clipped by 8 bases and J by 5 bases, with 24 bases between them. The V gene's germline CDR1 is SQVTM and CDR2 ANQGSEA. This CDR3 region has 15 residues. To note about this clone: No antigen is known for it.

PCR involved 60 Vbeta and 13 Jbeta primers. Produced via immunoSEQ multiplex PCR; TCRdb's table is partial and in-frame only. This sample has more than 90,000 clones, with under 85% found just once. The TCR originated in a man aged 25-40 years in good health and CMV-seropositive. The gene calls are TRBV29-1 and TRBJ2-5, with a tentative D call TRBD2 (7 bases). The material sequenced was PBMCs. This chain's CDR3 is CSSFPGPGGRETQYF. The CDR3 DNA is TGCAGCTCGTTCCCAGGGCCCGGGGGGCGCGAGACCCAGTACTTC.